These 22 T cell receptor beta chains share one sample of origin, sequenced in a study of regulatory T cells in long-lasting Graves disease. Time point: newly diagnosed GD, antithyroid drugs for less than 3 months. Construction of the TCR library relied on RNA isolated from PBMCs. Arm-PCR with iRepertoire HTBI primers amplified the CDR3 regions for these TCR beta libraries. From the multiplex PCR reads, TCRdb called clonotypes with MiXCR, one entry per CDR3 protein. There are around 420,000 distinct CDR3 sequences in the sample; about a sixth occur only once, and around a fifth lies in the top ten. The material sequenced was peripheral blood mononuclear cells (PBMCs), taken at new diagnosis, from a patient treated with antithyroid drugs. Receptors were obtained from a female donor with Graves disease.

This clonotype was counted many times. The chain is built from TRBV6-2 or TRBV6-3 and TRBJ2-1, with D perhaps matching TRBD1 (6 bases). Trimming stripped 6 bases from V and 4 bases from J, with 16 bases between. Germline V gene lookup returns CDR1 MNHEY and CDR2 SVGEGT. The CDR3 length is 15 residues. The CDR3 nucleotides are TGTGCCAGCAGGGCCCGGGACATACCATACAATGAGCAGTTCTTC. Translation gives CASRARDIPYNEQFF.

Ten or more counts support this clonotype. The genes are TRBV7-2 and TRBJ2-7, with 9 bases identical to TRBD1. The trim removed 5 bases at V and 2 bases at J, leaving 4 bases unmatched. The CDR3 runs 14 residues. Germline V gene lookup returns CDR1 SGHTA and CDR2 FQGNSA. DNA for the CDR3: TGTGCCAGCAGCCCCAGACAGGGGGCCTACGAGCAGTACTTC. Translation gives CASSPRQGAYEQYF. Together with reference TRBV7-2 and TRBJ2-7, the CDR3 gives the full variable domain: GAGVSQSPSNKVTEKGKDVELRCDPISGHTALYWYRQSLGQGLEFLIYFQGNSAPDKSGLPSDRFSAERTGGSVSTLTIQRTQQEDSAVYLCASSPRQGAYEQYFGPGTRLTVT.

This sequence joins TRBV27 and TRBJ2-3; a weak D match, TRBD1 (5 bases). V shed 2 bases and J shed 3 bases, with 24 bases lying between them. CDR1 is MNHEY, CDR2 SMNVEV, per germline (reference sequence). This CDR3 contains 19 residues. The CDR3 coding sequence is TGTGCCAGCAGTTTAATTCTCCGGGCGCGAGCCCAGGGAACAGATACGCAGTATTTT. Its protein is CASSLILRARAQGTDTQYF.

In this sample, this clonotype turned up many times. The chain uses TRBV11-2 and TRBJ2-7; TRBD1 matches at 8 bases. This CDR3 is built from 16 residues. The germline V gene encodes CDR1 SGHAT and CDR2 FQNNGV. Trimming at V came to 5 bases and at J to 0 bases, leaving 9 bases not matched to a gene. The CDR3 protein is CASSPRQGWTSYEQYF. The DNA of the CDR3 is TGTGCCAGCAGCCCGAGACAGGGGTGGACCTCCTACGAGCAGTACTTC.

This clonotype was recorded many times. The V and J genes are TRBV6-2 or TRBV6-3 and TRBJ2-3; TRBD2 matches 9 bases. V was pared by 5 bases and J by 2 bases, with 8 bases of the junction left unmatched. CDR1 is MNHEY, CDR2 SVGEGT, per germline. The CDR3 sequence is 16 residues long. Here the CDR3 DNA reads TGTGCCAGCAGTGGCGAGCGGGGGGACTTCACAGATACGCAGTATTTT. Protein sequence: CASSGERGDFTDTQYF.

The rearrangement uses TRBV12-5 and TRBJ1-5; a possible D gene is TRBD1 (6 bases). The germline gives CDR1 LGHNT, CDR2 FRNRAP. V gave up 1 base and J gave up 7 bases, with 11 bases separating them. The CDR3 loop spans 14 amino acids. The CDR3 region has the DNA TGTGCTAGTGGTTTGGGGGGGCGTGGACAGCCCCAGCATTTT. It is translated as CASGLGGRGQPQHF.

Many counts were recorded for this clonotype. CDR3 region: CASSMGYSGNTIYF. CDR3 sequence (DNA): TGTGCCAGCAGTATGGGGTACTCTGGAAACACCATATATTTT. The V gene is TRBV12-3 or TRBV12-4, the J gene TRBJ1-3; D unresolved. The CDR3 covers 14 residues. Deletions cut 5 bases from V and 0 bases from J, with 8 bases between.

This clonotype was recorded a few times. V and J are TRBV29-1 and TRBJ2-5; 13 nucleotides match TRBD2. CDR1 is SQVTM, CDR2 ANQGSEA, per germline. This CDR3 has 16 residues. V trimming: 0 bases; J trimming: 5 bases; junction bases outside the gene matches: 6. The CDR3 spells CSVEDLGLAGSETQYF. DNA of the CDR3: TGCAGCGTTGAAGATCTGGGACTAGCGGGATCTGAGACCCAGTACTTC.

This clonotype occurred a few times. The CDR3 DNA is TGCAGTGCTAGTCCCGTTTCTGGGGCCAACGTCCTGACTTTC. Residues: CSASPVSGANVLTF. The rearrangement uses TRBV20-1 and TRBJ2-6, with D unresolved. Germline V gene data show CDR1 as DFQATT and CDR2 as SNEGSKA (reference sequence). The length of the CDR3 is 14 residues. V was clipped by 3 bases and J by 1 base, with 7 bases between them.

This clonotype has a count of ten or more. The CDR3 reads CASSYVRAGGSGELFF. DNA for the CDR3: TGTGCCAGCAGTTACGTTCGAGCGGGAGGAAGCGGGGAGCTGTTTTTT. This sequence joins TRBV6-2 or TRBV6-3 and TRBJ2-2; 9 bases line up with TRBD2. Germline V gene data show CDR1 as MNHEY and CDR2 as SVGEGT. CDR3 size: 16 residues. V lost 2 bases to trimming and J lost 7 bases; unmatched junction nucleotides: 8.

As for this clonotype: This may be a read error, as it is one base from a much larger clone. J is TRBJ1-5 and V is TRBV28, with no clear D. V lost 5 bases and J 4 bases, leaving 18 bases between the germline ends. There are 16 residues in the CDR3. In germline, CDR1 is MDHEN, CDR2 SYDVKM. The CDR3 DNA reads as TGTGCCAGCAGTGACTCGGCCCGTACAACAAATCAGCCCCAGCATTTT. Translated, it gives CASSDSARTTNQPQHF.

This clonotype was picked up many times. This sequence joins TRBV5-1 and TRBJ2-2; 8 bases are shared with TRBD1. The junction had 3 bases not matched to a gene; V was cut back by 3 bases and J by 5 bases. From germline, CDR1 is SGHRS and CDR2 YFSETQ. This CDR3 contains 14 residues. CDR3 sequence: CASSWTGRTGELFF. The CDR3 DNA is TGCGCCAGCAGCTGGACAGGGCGGACCGGGGAGCTGTTTTTT.

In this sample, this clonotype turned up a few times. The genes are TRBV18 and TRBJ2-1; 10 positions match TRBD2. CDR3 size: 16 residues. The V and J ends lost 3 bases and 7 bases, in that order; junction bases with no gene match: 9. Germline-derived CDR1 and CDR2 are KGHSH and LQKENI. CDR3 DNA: TGTGCCAGCTCACCGAACATAGGACTAGCGGAAAATGAGCAGTTCTTC. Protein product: CASSPNIGLAENEQFF. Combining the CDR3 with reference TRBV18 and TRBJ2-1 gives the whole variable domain NAGVMQNPRHLVRRRGQEARLRCSPMKGHSHVYWYRQLPEEGLKFMVYLQKENIIDESGMPKERFSAEFPKEGPSILRIQQVVRGDSAAYFCASSPNIGLAENEQFFGPGTRLTVL.

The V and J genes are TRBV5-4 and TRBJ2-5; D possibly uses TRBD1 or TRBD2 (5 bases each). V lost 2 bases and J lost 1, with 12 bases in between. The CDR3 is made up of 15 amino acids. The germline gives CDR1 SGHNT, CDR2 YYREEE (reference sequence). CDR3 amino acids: CASSFGGSAQETQYF. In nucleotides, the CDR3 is TGTGCCAGCAGCTTTGGGGGTAGCGCCCAAGAGACCCAGTACTTC.

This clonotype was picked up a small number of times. CDR3 sequence: CASSEWLDMIYEQYF. The CDR3, as DNA: TGTGCCAGCAGTGAATGGTTGGACATGATCTACGAGCAGTACTTC. The J gene is TRBJ2-7, the V gene TRBV6-2 or TRBV6-3; perhaps TRBD1 as D (5 bases). V gave up 5 bases and J gave up 3 bases, with 17 bases separating them. This CDR3 region has 15 residues. CDR1 is MNHEY and CDR2 is SVGEGT in the germline V gene.

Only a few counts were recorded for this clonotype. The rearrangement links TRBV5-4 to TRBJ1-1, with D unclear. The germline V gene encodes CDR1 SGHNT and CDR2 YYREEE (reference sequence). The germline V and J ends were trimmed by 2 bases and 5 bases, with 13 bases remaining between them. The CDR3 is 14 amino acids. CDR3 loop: CASSLTGGPTEAFF. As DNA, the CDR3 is TGTGCCAGCAGCTTAACGGGAGGGCCTACTGAAGCTTTCTTT.

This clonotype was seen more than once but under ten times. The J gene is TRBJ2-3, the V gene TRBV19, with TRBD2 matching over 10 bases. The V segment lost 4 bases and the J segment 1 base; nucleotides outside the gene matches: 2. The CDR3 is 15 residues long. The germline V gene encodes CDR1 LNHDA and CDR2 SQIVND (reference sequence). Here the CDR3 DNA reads TGTGCCAGTAGTACCGGGACTAGCGGCACAGATACGCAGTATTTT. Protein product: CASSTGTSGTDTQYF.

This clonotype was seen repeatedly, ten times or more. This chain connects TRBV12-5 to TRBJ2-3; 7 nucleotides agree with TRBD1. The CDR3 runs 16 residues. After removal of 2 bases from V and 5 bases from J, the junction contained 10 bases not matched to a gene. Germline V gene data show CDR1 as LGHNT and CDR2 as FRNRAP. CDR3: CASGLQLTGYKDTQYF. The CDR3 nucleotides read TGTGCTAGTGGTTTGCAGCTGACAGGGTATAAAGATACGCAGTATTTT. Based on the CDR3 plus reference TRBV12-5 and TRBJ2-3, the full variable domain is DARVTQTPRHKVTEMGQEVTMRCQPILGHNTVFWYRQTMMQGLELLAYFRNRAPLDDSGMPKDRFSAEMPDATLATLKIQPSEPRDSAVYFCASGLQLTGYKDTQYFGPGTRLTVL.

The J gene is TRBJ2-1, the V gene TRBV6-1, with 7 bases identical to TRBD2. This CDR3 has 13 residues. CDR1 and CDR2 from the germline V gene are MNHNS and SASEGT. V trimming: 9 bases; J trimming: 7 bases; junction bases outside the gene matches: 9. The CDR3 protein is CASRTSMRNEQFF. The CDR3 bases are TGTGCCAGTAGGACTAGTATGAGGAATGAGCAGTTCTTC.

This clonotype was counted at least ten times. CDR3: CASDRFGAPTDTQYF. In DNA form, the CDR3 reads TGTGCCAGCGACCGTTTTGGGGCCCCCACAGATACGCAGTATTTT. The chain links TRBV12-3 or TRBV12-4 to TRBJ2-3, with D possibly being TRBD1 (5 bases). The germline V and J ends were trimmed by 8 bases and 2 bases, with 17 bases remaining between them. This CDR3 comprises 15 residues.

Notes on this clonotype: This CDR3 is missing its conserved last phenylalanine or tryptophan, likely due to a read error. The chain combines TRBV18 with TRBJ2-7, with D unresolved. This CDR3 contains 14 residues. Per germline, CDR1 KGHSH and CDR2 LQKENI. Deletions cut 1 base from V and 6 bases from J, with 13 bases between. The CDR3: CASSPLTDTVEQYS. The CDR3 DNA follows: TGTGCCAGCTCACCACTAACCGACACGGTCGAGCAGTACTCC.

CDR3 coding DNA: TGCGCCAGCAGCCAAGATCTGGCGAGCTCCTATAATTCACCCCTCCACTTT. Translation: CASSQDLASSYNSPLHF. The V call is TRBV4-1, the J call TRBJ1-6; D is ambiguous. Looked up from germline, CDR1 is MGHRA and CDR2 is YSYEKL. V was pared by 0 bases and J by 0 bases, with 9 bases between. The CDR3 length is 17 residues.